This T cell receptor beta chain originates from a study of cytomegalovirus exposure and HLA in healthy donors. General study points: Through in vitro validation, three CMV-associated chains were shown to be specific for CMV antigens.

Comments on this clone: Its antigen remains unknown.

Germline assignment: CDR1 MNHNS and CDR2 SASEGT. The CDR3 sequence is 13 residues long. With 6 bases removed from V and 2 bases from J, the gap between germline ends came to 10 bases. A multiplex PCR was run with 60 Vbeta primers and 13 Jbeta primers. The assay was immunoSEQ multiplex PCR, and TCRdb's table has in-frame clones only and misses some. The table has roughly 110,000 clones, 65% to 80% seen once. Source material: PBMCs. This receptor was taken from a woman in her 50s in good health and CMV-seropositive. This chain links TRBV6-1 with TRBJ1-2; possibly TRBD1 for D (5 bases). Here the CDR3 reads CASSLTVNYGYTF. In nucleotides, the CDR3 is TGTGCCAGCAGCCTGACAGTAAACTATGGCTACACCTTC.